This TCR beta chain was recovered during a study of blood T cells in healthy people across ages. Study results and limitations: Nothing was known about donor CMV status, and this possibly confounded expanded clonotype changes. Aged donors had fewer naive CD4+ cells and lower diversity than long-lived donors. Percentage of naive T cells showed a strong correlation with TCR beta diversity.

The authors drew approximately 10 milliliters of peripheral blood from each donor. A second PCR of roughly 7 to 11 cycles used a sample-barcoded 5' primer and a J-beta primer mix. In TCRdb, the 5' RACE reads were re-called with MiXCR into one record per CDR3 protein. The sample carries 1,500,000 or so distinct CDR3 sequences, approximately 60% recorded once. As regards this clonotype: No antigen is known for it.

Per the germline V gene, CDR1 is DFQATT and CDR2 is SNEGSKA (reference sequence). The CDR3 contains 13 residues. V shed 6 bases, J shed 6 bases, and the junction held 7 bases outside the gene matches. The sequence was collected from a man aged 18 to 35 in good health. The material sequenced was blood. This chain connects TRBV20-1 to TRBJ1-2, with 10 bases matching TRBD1. DNA of the CDR3: TGCAGTGCCCCCCCAGGGACAGGGGATGGCTACACCTTC. Residues: CSAPPGTGDGYTF.